These 15 T cell receptor beta chains were sequenced from one sample in a study of human T cells and chemical hapten exposure. Time point defined: patch test 2, 6 weeks after DPC sensitization. Treatment noted: therapeutic diphenylcyclopropenone sensitization with weekly scalp DPC. A single record per CDR3 protein comes from TCRdb applying MiXCR to the RACE reads. The sample includes around 99,000 distinct CDR3 sequences, 11% of them seen just once. The material sequenced was whole blood, taken in connection with sensitization to the hapten diphenylcyclopropenone (DPC). These receptors all stem from a man aged 40-49 years with alopecia areata. Some clones in this sample may be carry-over from other donors' samples.

The chain links TRBV7-6 to TRBJ2-3; 9 bases are shared with TRBD2. Per germline, CDR1 SGHVS and CDR2 FNYEAQ. The V gene end was trimmed by 1 base and the J gene end by 1 base; junction bases not matched to a gene: 3. The CDR3 is 16 residues long. DNA for the CDR3: TGTGCCAGCAGCTTAGGGGCTAGCGGGGGCACAGATACGCAGTATTTT. Residues: CASSLGASGGTDTQYF.

Points on this clonotype: Relative to the germline gene, one junction end is altered; a read error may explain this. The chain carries TRBV7-7 and TRBJ2-3; D is possibly TRBD2 (8 bases). CDR3 length: 21 residues. CDR1 and CDR2 (germline): SSHAT, FNYEAQ (reference sequence). The CDR3 spells CASSLAGRTLRGTRRTDTQYF. CDR3 nucleotides: TGTGCTAGCAGCTTAGCGGGGCGGACACTCAGGGGGACTCGACGCACAGATACGCAGTATTTT.

V and J are TRBV6-2 or TRBV6-3 and TRBJ2-3; D may be TRBD2 (6 bases). The V and J ends lost 5 bases and 7 bases respectively, with 19 bases between them. CDR1 is MNHEY, CDR2 SVGEGT, per germline. This CDR3 region has 15 residues. CDR3 nucleotides: TGTGCCAGCAGTACCCCGGGGGAGCGGGCCTATACGCAGTATTTT. Translated: CASSTPGERAYTQYF.

This rearrangement joins TRBV27 to TRBJ1-1, with TRBD1 matching over 7 bases. V was clipped by 6 bases and J by 10 bases; unmatched bases: 20. Germline lookup yields CDR1 MNHEY and CDR2 SMNVEV (reference sequence). The CDR3 has 16 residues. CDR3 sequence (DNA): TGTGCCAGCAGCCCCCAAGGGGGCGCGAGTATTTTCGGAGCTTTCTTT. This translates into CASSPQGGASIFGAFF.

The chain recombines TRBV6-2 or TRBV6-3 with TRBJ2-3; D may be TRBD1 or TRBD2 (5 bases each). CDR1 MNHEY and CDR2 SVGEGT come from the germline V gene. The length of the CDR3 is 19 residues. Trimming left V 6 bases short and J 2 bases short, with 27 bases between. The CDR3 loop reads CASREIGSIGEKPTDTQYF. The CDR3 bases are TGTGCCAGCAGGGAAATTGGGTCAATAGGGGAGAAACCCACAGATACGCAGTATTTT.

This clonotype has just a few counts. This sequence joins TRBV29-1 and TRBJ2-1; D possibly corresponds to TRBD2 (6 bases). Germline V gene data show CDR1 as SQVTM and CDR2 as ANQGSEA. The CDR3 runs to 11 residues. V was clipped by 5 bases and J by 9 bases, with 11 bases between them. CDR3 amino acids: CSVKRETEQFF. The CDR3 DNA is TGCAGCGTTAAACGGGAGACTGAGCAGTTCTTC.

There are many counts of this clonotype. The chain joins TRBV20-1 to TRBJ1-4, with D unresolved. The CDR3 totals 14 residues. The germline V and J ends were trimmed by 0 bases and 4 bases, with 9 bases remaining between them. Germline-derived CDR1 and CDR2 are DFQATT and SNEGSKA (reference sequence). As DNA, the CDR3 is TGCAGTGCTAGAGATCCCCGGGATAATGAAAAACTGTTTTTT. Translating it yields CSARDPRDNEKLFF.

The genes are TRBV20-1 and TRBJ2-3, with TRBD2 matching over 9 bases. The ends lost 5 bases at V and 1 base at J; junction bases unmatched: 4. CDR1 is DFQATT and CDR2 is SNEGSKA in the germline V gene (reference sequence). The CDR3 has 14 residues. The CDR3 DNA is TGCAGTGCTTTTACTAGCGGGCGCACAGATACGCAGTATTTT. It is translated as CSAFTSGRTDTQYF.

The V and J genes are TRBV12-3 or TRBV12-4 and TRBJ2-7; D unresolved. Trimming left V 3 bases short and J 3 bases short, with 12 bases between. The CDR3 is made up of 14 amino acids. The CDR3 loop reads CASSLRRENYEQYF. The CDR3 DNA follows: TGTGCCAGCAGTTTGCGACGAGAAAACTACGAGCAGTACTTC.

This clonotype was seen ten or more times. The chain has TRBV11-2 and TRBJ2-5; a weak D match, TRBD2 (5 bases). This CDR3 has 13 amino acids. Germline loops: CDR1 SGHAT, CDR2 FQNNGV. Deletions cut 0 bases from V and 7 bases from J, with 9 bases between. The CDR3 protein is CASSLDAGGTQYF. CDR3 nucleotide sequence: TGTGCCAGCAGCTTAGATGCGGGCGGGACCCAGTACTTC.

This clonotype turned up a few times. J is TRBJ1-1 and V is TRBV7-9; TRBD1 is a possible D gene (5 bases). V was shortened by 2 bases and J by 1 base, with 11 bases between the two germline ends. Germline values: CDR1 SEHNR, CDR2 FQNEAQ (reference sequence). The CDR3 consists of 15 residues. The CDR3 sequence is CASSLLGGGNTEAFF. The DNA for the CDR3 is TGTGCCAGCAGCTTACTTGGGGGGGGGAACACTGAAGCTTTCTTT.

The J gene is TRBJ2-1, the V gene TRBV7-2; D is uncertain. The CDR3 has 13 amino acids. V lost 6 bases to trimming and J lost 2 bases, with 8 bases between them. Germline values: CDR1 SGHTA, CDR2 FQGNSA. As DNA, the CDR3 is TGTGCCAGCAGTCGGGCCACCTACAATGAGCAGTTCTTC. Translated, it gives CASSRATYNEQFF.

The rearrangement links TRBV12-3 or TRBV12-4 to TRBJ1-5; D gene uncertain. Deletions cut 1 base from V and 2 bases from J, with 15 bases between. CDR3 length equals 17 residues. CDR3 loop: CASSLEVSVLGNQPQHF. The CDR3 nucleotides are TGTGCCAGCAGTTTAGAAGTGAGCGTTTTAGGCAATCAGCCCCAGCATTTT.

The rearrangement uses TRBV28 and TRBJ2-3; D gene unclear. The length of the CDR3 is 12 residues. Germline loops: CDR1 MDHEN, CDR2 SYDVKM. The germline V and J ends were trimmed by 10 bases and 0 bases, with 8 bases remaining between them. This CDR3 reads CATGESTDTQYF. CDR3 bases: TGTGCCACTGGGGAAAGCACAGATACGCAGTATTTT.

This clonotype was seen many times. The genes are TRBV30 and TRBJ1-3; D gene unclear. Per the germline V gene, CDR1 is GTSNPN and CDR2 is SVGIG (reference sequence). This CDR3 region has 12 residues. The ends were cut back, 4 bases at V and 0 bases at J, with 4 bases in the middle. This CDR3 reads CAWMDSGNTIYF. The CDR3 DNA is TGTGCCTGGATGGACTCTGGAAACACCATATATTTT.